This TCR beta chain was found in a study of T-cell reconstitution after alpha-beta-depleted transplantation in children. Findings and limits, study-wide: Surviving thymic progenitors and recipient T cells were the source of high TCRbeta diversity at day 60 in some patients. At around two months after transplant, the alpha-beta T cells were reportedly derived from several hundred expanded clones that came from non-depleted graft cells.

Unique molecular identifiers were built into the TCRbeta library. Each CDR3 protein is one row after TCRdb ran MiXCR on the PCR reads. Altogether about 600,000 distinct CDR3 sequences are present, roughly 13% being singletons, with the ten largest covering about 2.2%. Per the germline V gene, CDR1 is MDHEN and CDR2 is SYDVKM. V gave up 3 bases and J gave up 1 base, with 13 bases separating them. The CDR3 runs to 16 residues. This clonotype was counted once. Its antigen is not known. The clonotype was recovered from a male patient between 5 and 17 years old who had a stem cell transplant for acute myeloid leukemia, so the T cells may come from the graft donor. The rearrangement uses TRBV28 and TRBJ2-1; D is possibly TRBD2 (5 bases). Sequencing used PBMCs, mostly from graft donor cells, obtained 360 days after TCRalphabeta/CD19-depleted stem cell transplant. The DNA of the CDR3 is TGTGCCAGCAGTTTTCTAGCTCCTTGGTCCTACAATGAGCAGTTCTTC. It translates to CASSFLAPWSYNEQFF.